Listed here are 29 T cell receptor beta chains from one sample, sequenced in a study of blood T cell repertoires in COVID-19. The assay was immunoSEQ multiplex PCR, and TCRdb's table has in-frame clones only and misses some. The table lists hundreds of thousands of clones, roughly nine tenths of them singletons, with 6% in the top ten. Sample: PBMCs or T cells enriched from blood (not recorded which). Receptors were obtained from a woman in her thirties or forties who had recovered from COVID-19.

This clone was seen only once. The CDR3 DNA reads as TGCGCCAGCAGCTTGGGATCTAGCAGGGATACGCAGTATTTT. Amino acid sequence: CASSLGSSRDTQYF. This sequence joins TRBV5-1 and TRBJ2-3; the D gene is possibly TRBD2 (5 bases). The V end lost 0 bases, the J end lost 6 bases, and 11 bases lay between the germline ends. This CDR3 is 14 amino acids long. Looked up from germline, CDR1 is SGHRS and CDR2 is YFSETQ.

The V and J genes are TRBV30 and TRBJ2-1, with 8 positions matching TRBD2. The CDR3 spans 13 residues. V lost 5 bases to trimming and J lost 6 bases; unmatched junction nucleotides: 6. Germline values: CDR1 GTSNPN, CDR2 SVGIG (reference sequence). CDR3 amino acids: CAWREGIGNEQFF. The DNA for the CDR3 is TGTGCCTGGCGGGAGGGCATTGGCAATGAGCAGTTCTTC.

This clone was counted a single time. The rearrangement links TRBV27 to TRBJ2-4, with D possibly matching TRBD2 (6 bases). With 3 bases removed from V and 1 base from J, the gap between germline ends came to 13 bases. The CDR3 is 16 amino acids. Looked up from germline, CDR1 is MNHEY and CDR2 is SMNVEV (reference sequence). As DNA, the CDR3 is TGTGCCAGCAGTTTTGGAGGGTCTGGCGCCAAAAACATTCAGTACTTC. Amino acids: CASSFGGSGAKNIQYF.

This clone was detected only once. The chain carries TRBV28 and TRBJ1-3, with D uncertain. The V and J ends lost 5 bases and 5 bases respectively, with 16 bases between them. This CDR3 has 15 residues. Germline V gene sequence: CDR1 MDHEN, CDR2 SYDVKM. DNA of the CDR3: TGTGCCAGCAGTCTTGAGGGAGCGGCGAGAAACACCATATATTTT. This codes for CASSLEGAARNTIYF.

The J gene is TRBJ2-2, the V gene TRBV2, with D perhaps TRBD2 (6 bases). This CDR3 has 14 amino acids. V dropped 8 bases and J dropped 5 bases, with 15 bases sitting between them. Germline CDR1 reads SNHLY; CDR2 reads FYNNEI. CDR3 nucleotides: TGTGCCAGCGGGCGGGATGAGGGGACCGGGGAGCTGTTTTTT. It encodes CASGRDEGTGELFF.

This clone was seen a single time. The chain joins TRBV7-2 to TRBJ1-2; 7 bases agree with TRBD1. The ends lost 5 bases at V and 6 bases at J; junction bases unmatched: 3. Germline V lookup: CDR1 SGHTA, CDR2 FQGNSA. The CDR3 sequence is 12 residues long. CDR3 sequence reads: CASSQDRHGYTF. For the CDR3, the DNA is TGTGCCAGCAGCCAGGACAGGCATGGCTACACCTTC.

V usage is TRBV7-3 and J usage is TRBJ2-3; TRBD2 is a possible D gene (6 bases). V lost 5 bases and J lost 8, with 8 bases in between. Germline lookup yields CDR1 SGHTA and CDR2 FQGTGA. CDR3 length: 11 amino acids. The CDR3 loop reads CASSPGGTQYF. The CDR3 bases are TGTGCCAGCAGCCCCGGGGGTACGCAGTATTTT.

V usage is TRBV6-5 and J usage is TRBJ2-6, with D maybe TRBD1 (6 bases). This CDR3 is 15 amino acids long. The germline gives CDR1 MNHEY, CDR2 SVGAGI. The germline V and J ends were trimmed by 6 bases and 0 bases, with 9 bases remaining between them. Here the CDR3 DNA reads TGTGCCAGCAGGTTAGGGGGCTCTGGGGCCAACGTCCTGACTTTC. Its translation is CASRLGGSGANVLTF.

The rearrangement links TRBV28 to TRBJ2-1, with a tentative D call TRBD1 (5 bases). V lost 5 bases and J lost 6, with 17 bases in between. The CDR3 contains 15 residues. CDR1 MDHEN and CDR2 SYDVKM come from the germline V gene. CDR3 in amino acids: CASSQDTSQGNEQFF. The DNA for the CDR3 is TGTGCCAGCAGTCAGGATACCAGCCAGGGCAATGAGCAGTTCTTC.

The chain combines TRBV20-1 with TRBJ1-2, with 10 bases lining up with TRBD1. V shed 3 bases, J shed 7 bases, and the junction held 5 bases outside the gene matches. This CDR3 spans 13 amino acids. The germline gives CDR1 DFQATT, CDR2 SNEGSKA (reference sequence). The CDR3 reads CSASSGTGVGYTF. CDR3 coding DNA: TGCAGTGCTAGTTCCGGGACAGGGGTTGGCTACACCTTC.

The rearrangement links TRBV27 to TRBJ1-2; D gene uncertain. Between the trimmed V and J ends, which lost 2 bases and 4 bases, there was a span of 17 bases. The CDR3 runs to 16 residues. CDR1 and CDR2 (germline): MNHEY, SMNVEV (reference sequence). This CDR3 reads CASSLGSSRSGYGYTF. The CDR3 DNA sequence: TGTGCCAGCAGTTTAGGGTCCTCGAGATCGGGCTATGGCTACACCTTC.

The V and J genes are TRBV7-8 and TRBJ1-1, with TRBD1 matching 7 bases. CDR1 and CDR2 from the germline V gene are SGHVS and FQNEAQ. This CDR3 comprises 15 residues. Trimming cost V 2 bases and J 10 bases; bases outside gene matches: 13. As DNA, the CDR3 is TGTGCCAGCAGCTTATGGGACGGAGAACAGGGGTCAGCTTTCTTT. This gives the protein CASSLWDGEQGSAFF.

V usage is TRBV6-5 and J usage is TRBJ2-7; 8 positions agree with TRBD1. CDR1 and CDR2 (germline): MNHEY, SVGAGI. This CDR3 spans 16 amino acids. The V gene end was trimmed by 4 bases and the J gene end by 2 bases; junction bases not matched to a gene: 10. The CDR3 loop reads CASSWSATTGAYEQYF. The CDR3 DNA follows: TGTGCCAGCAGTTGGTCGGCAACGACAGGGGCCTACGAGCAGTACTTC.

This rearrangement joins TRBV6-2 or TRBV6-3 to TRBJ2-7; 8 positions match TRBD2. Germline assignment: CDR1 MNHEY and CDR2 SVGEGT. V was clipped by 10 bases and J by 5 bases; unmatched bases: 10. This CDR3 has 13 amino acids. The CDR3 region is CATSGSRIHEQYF. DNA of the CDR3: TGTGCCACCAGCGGGAGTCGCATCCACGAGCAGTACTTC.

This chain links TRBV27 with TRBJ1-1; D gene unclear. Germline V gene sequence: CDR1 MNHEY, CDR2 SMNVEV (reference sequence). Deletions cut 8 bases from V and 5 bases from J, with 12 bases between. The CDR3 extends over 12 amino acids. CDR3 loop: CASRGPVTEAFF. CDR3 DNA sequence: TGTGCCAGCCGCGGCCCGGTTACTGAAGCTTTCTTT.

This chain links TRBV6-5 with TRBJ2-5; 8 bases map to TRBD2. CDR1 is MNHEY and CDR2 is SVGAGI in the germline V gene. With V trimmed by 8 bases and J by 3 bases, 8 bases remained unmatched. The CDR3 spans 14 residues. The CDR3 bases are TGTGCCAGCCCGGGGGGGGCTGGCGAAGAGACCCAGTACTTC. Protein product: CASPGGAGEETQYF.

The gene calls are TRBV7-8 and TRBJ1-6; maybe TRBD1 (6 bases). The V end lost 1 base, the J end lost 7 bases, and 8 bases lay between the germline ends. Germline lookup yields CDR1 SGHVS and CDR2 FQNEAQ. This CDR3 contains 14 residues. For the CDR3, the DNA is TGTGCCAGCAGCTTAGACAGGGCAAATTCACCCCTCCACTTT. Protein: CASSLDRANSPLHF.

CDR3 region: CASSIGLAAGELFF. For the CDR3, the DNA is TGTGCCAGTAGTATAGGACTAGCGGCCGGGGAGCTGTTTTTT. The genes are TRBV19 and TRBJ2-2; 9 nucleotides agree with TRBD2. J gave up 6 bases and V 1 base, and 0 bases lay outside the gene matches. Per the germline V gene, CDR1 is LNHDA and CDR2 is SQIVND (reference sequence). CDR3 length equals 14 residues. Full variable domain (missing parts from reference TRBV19 and TRBJ2-2): DGGITQSPKYLFRKEGQNVTLSCEQNLNHDAMYWYRQDPGQGLRLIYYSQIVNDFQKGDIAEGYSVSREKKESFPLTVTSAQKNPTAFYLCASSIGLAAGELFFGEGSRLTVL.

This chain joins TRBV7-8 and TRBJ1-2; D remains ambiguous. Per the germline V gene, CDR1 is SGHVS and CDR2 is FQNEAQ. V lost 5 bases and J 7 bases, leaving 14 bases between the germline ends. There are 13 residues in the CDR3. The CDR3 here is CASSPAQAGGYTF. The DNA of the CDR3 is TGTGCCAGCAGCCCCGCGCAGGCGGGTGGCTACACCTTC.

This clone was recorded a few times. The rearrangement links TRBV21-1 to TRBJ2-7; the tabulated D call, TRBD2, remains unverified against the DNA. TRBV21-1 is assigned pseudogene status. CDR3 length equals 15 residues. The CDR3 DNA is TGTGCCAGCAGCGAGGACAGGACTAGCGGCCCTGAGCAGTACTTC. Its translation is CASSEDRTSGPEQYF.

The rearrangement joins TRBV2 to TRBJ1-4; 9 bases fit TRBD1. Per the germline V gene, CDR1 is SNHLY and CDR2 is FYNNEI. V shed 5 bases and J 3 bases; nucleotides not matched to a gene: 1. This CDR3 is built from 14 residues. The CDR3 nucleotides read TGTGCCAGCAGTCGACAGGGGGCTAATGAAAAACTGTTTTTT. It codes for CASSRQGANEKLFF.

The CDR3 is CASIYNTGELFF. The CDR3 DNA reads as TGTGCCAGCATTTATAACACCGGGGAGCTGTTTTTT. The rearrangement uses TRBV2 and TRBJ2-2; D is undetermined. The CDR3 is made up of 12 amino acids. V gave up 7 bases and J gave up 2 bases, with 5 bases separating them. Germline V CDR1 and CDR2: SNHLY, FYNNEI.

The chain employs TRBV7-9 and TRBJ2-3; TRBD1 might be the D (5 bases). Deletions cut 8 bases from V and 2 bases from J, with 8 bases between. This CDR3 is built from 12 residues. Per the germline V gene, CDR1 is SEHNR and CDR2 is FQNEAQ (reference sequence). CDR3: CASVTDTDTQYF. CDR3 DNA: TGTGCCAGCGTGACAGACACAGATACGCAGTATTTT.

CDR3 region: CASFDRERSGELFF. DNA for the CDR3: TGTGCCAGTTTTGACAGGGAAAGGTCCGGGGAGCTGTTTTTT. The V gene is TRBV19, the J gene TRBJ2-2; 7 positions match TRBD1. The CDR3 spans 14 residues. V dropped 8 bases and J dropped 6; count of bases not matched to a gene: 9. Germline V lookup: CDR1 LNHDA, CDR2 SQIVND (reference sequence).

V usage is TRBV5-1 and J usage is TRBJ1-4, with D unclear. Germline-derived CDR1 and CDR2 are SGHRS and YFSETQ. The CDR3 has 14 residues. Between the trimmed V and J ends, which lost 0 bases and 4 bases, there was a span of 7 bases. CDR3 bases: TGCGCCAGCAGCTTGGGGCAAGTTAATGAAAAACTGTTTTTT. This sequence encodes CASSLGQVNEKLFF.

CDR3 DNA sequence: TGTGCCAGCAGTCCACACGGCCAGGGGTCGAGCACAGATACGCAGTATTTT. Its translation is CASSPHGQGSSTDTQYF. The chain is built from TRBV27 and TRBJ2-3; D may be TRBD1 (6 bases). CDR1 is MNHEY and CDR2 is SMNVEV in the germline V gene (reference sequence). This CDR3 spans 17 amino acids. Trimming stripped 5 bases from V and 0 bases from J, with 18 bases between.

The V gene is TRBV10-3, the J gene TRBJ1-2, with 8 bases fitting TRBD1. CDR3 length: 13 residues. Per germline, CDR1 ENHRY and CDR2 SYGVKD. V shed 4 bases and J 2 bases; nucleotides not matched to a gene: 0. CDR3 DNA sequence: TGTGCCATCAGTGGACAGGGGAACTATGGCTACACCTTC. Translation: CAISGQGNYGYTF.

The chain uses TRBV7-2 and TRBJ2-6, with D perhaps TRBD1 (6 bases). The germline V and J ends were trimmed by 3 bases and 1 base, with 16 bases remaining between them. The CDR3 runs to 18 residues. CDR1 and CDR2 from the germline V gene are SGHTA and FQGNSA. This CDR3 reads CASSFTSQGRSGANVLTF. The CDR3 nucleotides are TGTGCCAGCAGCTTTACGTCGCAGGGGCGATCTGGGGCCAACGTCCTGACTTTC.

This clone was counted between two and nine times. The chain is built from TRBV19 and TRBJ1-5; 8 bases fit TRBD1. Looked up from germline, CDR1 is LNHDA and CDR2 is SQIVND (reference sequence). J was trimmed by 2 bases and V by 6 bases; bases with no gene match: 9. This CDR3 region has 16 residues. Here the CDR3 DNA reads TGTGCCAGTAGCGTCTTAACAGGGGGTGGCAATCAGCCCCAGCATTTT. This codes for CASSVLTGGGNQPQHF.